These 23 T cell receptor beta chains were all obtained from the same sample, sequenced in a study of blood T cells in healthy people across ages. The second PCR ran roughly 7 to 11 cycles with a sample-barcoded 5' primer and J-beta primers. TCRdb fed the 5' RACE reads into MiXCR, producing one record per CDR3 protein. The sample lists fewer than 950,000 distinct CDR3 sequences; about 48% were seen once. The source material was blood. The receptors come from an elderly man in good health.

This chain joins TRBV18 and TRBJ2-3, with TRBD1 identical over 8 bases. Germline V gene sequence: CDR1 KGHSH, CDR2 LQKENI. This CDR3 has 13 residues. J lost 4 bases, V lost 6 bases, and 3 bases had no gene match. The CDR3 sequence is CASSPDRADTQYF. The DNA for the CDR3 is TGTGCCAGCTCTCCGGACAGGGCAGATACGCAGTATTTT.

This clonotype was observed a few times. V and J are TRBV3-1 and TRBJ2-3; tentative D call: TRBD2 (5 bases). V lost 2 bases and J lost 7, with 13 bases in between. The CDR3 length is 14 residues. From germline, CDR1 is LGHDT and CDR2 YNNKEL (reference sequence). CDR3 residues: CASSQLNREHTQYF. CDR3 in DNA: TGTGCCAGCAGCCAACTCAACCGGGAACATACGCAGTATTTT.

This chain connects TRBV6-4 to TRBJ1-1; D remains ambiguous. The CDR3 contains 13 residues. In germline, CDR1 is MRHNA, CDR2 SNTAGT. The ends were cut back, 5 bases at V and 1 base at J, with 8 bases in the middle. CDR3 residues: CASSIDKNTEAFF. DNA of the CDR3: TGTGCCAGCAGTATCGACAAGAACACTGAAGCTTTCTTT.

The chain recombines TRBV20-1 with TRBJ2-3; possibly TRBD2 for D (5 bases). Trimming removed 6 bases from V and 14 bases from J, with 27 bases in between. The germline CDR1 and CDR2 sequences are DFQATT and SNEGSKA (reference sequence). The CDR3 length is 14 residues. CDR3 sequence reads: CSATLSGKHRYAYF. The CDR3 DNA is TGCAGTGCGACCCTGAGCGGCAAGCACAGATACGCGTATTTT.

The rearrangement uses TRBV9 and TRBJ2-4, with 7 bases that match TRBD2. From germline, CDR1 is SGDLS and CDR2 YYNGEE. The V and J ends lost 3 bases and 9 bases, in that order; junction bases with no gene match: 0. The CDR3 is made up of 11 amino acids. The CDR3 nucleotides are TGTGCCAGCAGCGGGGGGGGCATTCAGTACTTC. This codes for CASSGGGIQYF. Filled out from reference TRBV9 and TRBJ2-4, the complete variable domain reads DSGVTQTPKHLITATGQRVTLRCSPRSGDLSVYWYQQSLDQGLQFLIQYYNGEERAKGNILERFSAQQFPDLHSELNLSSLELGDSALYFCASSGGGIQYFGAGTRLSVL.

This clonotype was seen a handful of times. The chain carries TRBV20-1 and TRBJ2-3; 9 nucleotides match TRBD2. CDR3 length: 12 amino acids. J gave up 14 bases and V 6 bases, and 12 bases lay outside the gene matches. CDR1 is DFQATT, CDR2 SNEGSKA, per germline (reference sequence). CDR3 protein: CSAGTTSGYAYF. CDR3 coding DNA: TGCAGTGCAGGAACGACTAGCGGATACGCGTATTTT.

The chain couples TRBV2 to TRBJ1-1; tentatively, D is TRBD1 (5 bases). Looked up from germline, CDR1 is SNHLY and CDR2 is FYNNEI. The CDR3 has 13 residues. V was pared by 3 bases and J by 8 bases, with 13 bases between. The CDR3 region is CASSEEGAGEAFF. The CDR3 DNA sequence: TGTGCCAGCAGTGAGGAAGGGGCGGGAGAAGCTTTCTTT.

The gene calls are TRBV4-2 and TRBJ2-3, with 8 bases matching TRBD1. The CDR3 contains 14 residues. J was trimmed by 1 base and V by 8 bases; bases with no gene match: 5. Germline V CDR1 and CDR2: LGHNA, YNFKEQ. CDR3 protein: CASAVQGGTDTQYF. The CDR3 DNA reads as TGTGCCAGCGCCGTACAGGGGGGCACAGATACGCAGTATTTT.

V and J are TRBV7-7 and TRBJ2-1; the match to TRBD2 covers 7 bases. Germline V gene sequence: CDR1 SSHAT, CDR2 FNYEAQ (reference sequence). The CDR3 length is 13 residues. Germline trimming cut 5 bases from V and 8 bases from J; bases unmatched to any gene: 6. The CDR3 DNA follows: TGTGCCAGCAGCCTTGGACTAGTCCATGAGCAGTTCTTC. Translated: CASSLGLVHEQFF. Looking up the rest from reference TRBV7-7 and TRBJ2-1 gives the full variable domain: GAGVSQSPRYKVTKRGQDVTLRCDPISSHATLYWYQQALGQGPEFLTYFNYEAQPDKSGLPSDRFSAERPEGSISTLTIQRTEQRDSAMYRCASSLGLVHEQFFGPGTRLTVL.

The rearrangement links TRBV29-1 to TRBJ2-1; 11 positions match TRBD2. Trimming removed 4 bases from V and 8 bases from J; junction bases left unmatched: 10. The germline V gene encodes CDR1 SQVTM and CDR2 ANQGSEA. The CDR3 is made up of 15 amino acids. The CDR3 DNA reads as TGCAGCGTTGTGTATAGCGGGAGGGCCCGGGATGAGCAGTTCTTC. Translation gives CSVVYSGRARDEQFF.

CDR3 in DNA: TGTGCCAGCAGTGAGGTTAGGGCGAACACCGGGGAGCTGTTTTTT. Its translation: CASSEVRANTGELFF. The V and J genes are TRBV2 and TRBJ2-2; D is unclear. This CDR3 comprises 15 residues. Germline V gene lookup returns CDR1 SNHLY and CDR2 FYNNEI. Trimming cost V 3 bases and J 0 bases, with 8 bases left between them.

With regard to this clonotype: A clone one base away is much larger, so this may be a read error. The V gene is TRBV11-2, the J gene TRBJ2-1; 13 bases align to TRBD2. In germline, CDR1 is SGHAT, CDR2 FQNNGV. This CDR3 spans 14 amino acids. The DNA for the CDR3 is TGTGCCAGCAGTAGGACTAGCGGGAGCAATGGGCAGTTCTTC. It is translated as CASSRTSGSNGQFF.

This chain uses TRBV20-1 with TRBJ2-1, with 10 positions matching TRBD2. CDR1 DFQATT and CDR2 SNEGSKA come from the germline V gene (reference sequence). V shed 5 bases and J 4 bases; nucleotides not matched to a gene: 5. The CDR3 has 14 residues. The CDR3 nucleotides read TGCAGTGCTTATAGCGGGAGGAATTACAATGAGCAGTTCTTC. Protein: CSAYSGRNYNEQFF.

The chain joins TRBV7-8 to TRBJ2-5; 7 nucleotides line up with TRBD1. The J call may be wrong; the DNA end is better matched by TRBJ2-7. The length of the CDR3 is 17 residues. The germline V gene encodes CDR1 SGHVS and CDR2 FQNEAQ. The DNA for the CDR3 is TGTGCCAGCAGCTCCTACCACTCCGGGACAGTACCTTACGAGCAGTACTTC. The encoded protein is CASSSYHSGTVPYEQYF.

The rearrangement links TRBV9 to TRBJ1-1; 7 bases are shared with TRBD1. The V and J ends lost 4 bases and 1 base, in that order; junction bases with no gene match: 7. This CDR3 region has 15 residues. Germline V CDR1 and CDR2: SGDLS, YYNGEE. The CDR3 spells CASSNTGVGNTEAFF. In nucleotides, the CDR3 is TGTGCCAGCAGCAATACAGGGGTGGGGAACACTGAAGCTTTCTTT.

In this sample, this clonotype turned up once. V and J are TRBV14 and TRBJ2-6; D perhaps matches TRBD1 (6 bases). Trimming removed 4 bases at V and 0 bases at J, with 10 bases between. Germline V CDR1 and CDR2: SGHDN, FVKESK. The CDR3 contains 16 residues. DNA for the CDR3: TGTGCCAGCAGCCGGGTAGGGGGCTCTGGGGCCAACGTCCTGACTTTC. Amino acids: CASSRVGGSGANVLTF.

This chain uses TRBV5-1 with TRBJ2-3; perhaps TRBD2 as D (5 bases). CDR3 size: 17 residues. The ends were cut back, 3 bases at V and 1 base at J, with 18 bases in the middle. The germline V gene has CDR1 SGHRS and CDR2 YFSETQ. The CDR3 loop is CASSWETDSWRTDTQYF. The DNA of the CDR3 is TGCGCCAGCAGCTGGGAGACGGATTCGTGGCGCACAGATACGCAGTATTTT.

This chain joins TRBV10-3 and TRBJ2-7, with a possible D match to TRBD1 (6 bases). V lost 0 bases and J lost 4, with 22 bases in between. The germline gives CDR1 ENHRY, CDR2 SYGVKD. CDR3 length: 18 amino acids. The CDR3 loop is CAISESTPSTGLMYEQYF. The CDR3, as DNA: TGTGCCATCAGTGAGTCGACGCCTTCGACAGGATTAATGTACGAGCAGTACTTC.

This chain uses TRBV21-1 with TRBJ2-1. TRBV21-1 is noted as a pseudogene. CDR3 size: 14 residues. DNA for the CDR3: TGTGCCAGCAGCAAAGTTGCGAGATACAATGAGCAGTTCTTC. Protein product: CASSKVARYNEQFF.

This sequence joins TRBV6-1 and TRBJ2-2, with a tentative D call TRBD2 (5 bases). From germline, CDR1 is MNHNS and CDR2 SASEGT. The CDR3 is 14 amino acids. Trimming took off 7 bases at V and 3 bases at J, with 12 bases between the two ends. CDR3 residues: CASKTLEDTGELFF. The CDR3 DNA follows: TGTGCCAGCAAAACCTTGGAGGACACCGGGGAGCTGTTTTTT.

This chain joins TRBV6-5 and TRBJ1-2; D not certain. This CDR3 has 16 residues. In germline, CDR1 is MNHEY, CDR2 SVGAGI. V lost 2 bases to trimming and J lost 3 bases, with 16 bases between them. The CDR3 loop is CASSYSTEPLDYGYTF. DNA of the CDR3: TGTGCCAGCAGTTACAGCACGGAACCCCTCGACTATGGCTACACCTTC.

This clonotype was seen a few times. The J gene is TRBJ1-2, the V gene TRBV9; D is possibly TRBD1 (5 bases). The length of the CDR3 is 16 residues. Germline lookup yields CDR1 SGDLS and CDR2 YYNGEE. Trimming removed 0 bases from V and 3 bases from J, with 15 bases in between. The CDR3 loop reads CASSVAAQGGDYGYTF. The CDR3 region has the DNA TGTGCCAGCAGCGTAGCCGCCCAGGGAGGAGACTATGGCTACACCTTC.

V and J are TRBV3-1 and TRBJ2-1; D tentatively reads TRBD1 or TRBD2 (5 bases each). In germline, CDR1 is LGHDT, CDR2 YNNKEL (reference sequence). Trimming took off 1 base at V and 6 bases at J, with 16 bases between the two ends. The CDR3 totals 16 residues. CDR3 protein: CASSQGPRGGRNEQFF. The CDR3 nucleotides are TGTGCCAGCAGCCAAGGACCACGGGGCGGGCGCAATGAGCAGTTCTTC.